One sample yielded the 20 T cell receptor beta chains listed below, sequenced in a study of identifying expanded T cells in peripheral blood. The data were produced by immunoSEQ multiplex PCR, yet TCRdb's version contains in-frame clones alone and is incomplete. The table lists 90,000 to 100,000 clones, over 75% of them singletons, with approximately 5.4% in the top ten. The sample comprised blood. Receptors were obtained from a person aged 18 to 75 in good health.

This chain connects TRBV2 to TRBJ2-7; D may be TRBD2 (5 bases). The V gene lost 4 bases and the J gene lost 2 bases, with 21 bases spanning the gap. This CDR3 region has 17 residues. Germline V lookup: CDR1 SNHLY, CDR2 FYNNEI. The DNA of the CDR3 is TGTGCCAGCAGTGGAGGGCGAGACACCGTGGTTACCTACGAGCAGTACTTC. This translates into CASSGGRDTVVTYEQYF. Together with reference TRBV2 and TRBJ2-7, the CDR3 gives the full variable domain: EPEVTQTPSHQVTQMGQEVILRCVPISNHLYFYWYRQILGQKVEFLVSFYNNEISEKSEIFDDQFSVERPDGSNFTLKIRSTKLEDSAMYFCASSGGRDTVVTYEQYFGPGTRLTVT.

This chain joins TRBV5-1 and TRBJ2-7; D is uncertain. V gave up 4 bases and J gave up 6 bases, with 14 bases separating them. Per germline, CDR1 SGHRS and CDR2 YFSETQ. The CDR3 is 13 amino acids. CDR3 sequence reads: CASSPPYSTEQYF. DNA of the CDR3: TGCGCCAGCAGCCCCCCGTACTCAACCGAGCAGTACTTC.

The V call is TRBV6-1, the J call TRBJ2-1, with TRBD1 matching 9 bases. The length of the CDR3 is 15 residues. Germline CDR1 and CDR2: MNHNS and SASEGT. V trimming: 5 bases; J trimming: 5 bases; junction bases outside the gene matches: 7. CDR3 sequence reads: CASSTRDRDHNEQFF. In nucleotides, the CDR3 is TGTGCCAGCAGTACCCGGGACAGGGACCACAATGAGCAGTTCTTC.

The CDR3 spells CASSMVLSGNTIYF. The CDR3 coding sequence is TGTGCCAGCTCCATGGTGCTCTCTGGAAACACCATATATTTT. V is TRBV11-2 and J is TRBJ1-3; D is unclear. V lost 8 bases and J lost 0, with 11 bases in between. This CDR3 region has 14 residues. In germline, CDR1 is SGHAT, CDR2 FQNNGV. The whole variable domain, remainder taken from reference TRBV11-2 and TRBJ1-3, is EAGVAQSPRYKIIEKRQSVAFWCNPISGHATLYWYQQILGQGPKLLIQFQNNGVVDDSQLPKDRFSAERLKGVDSTLKIQPAKLEDSAVYLCASSMVLSGNTIYFGEGSWLTVV.

The rearrangement joins TRBV6-6 to TRBJ2-3, with unresolved D. Germline CDR1 and CDR2: MNHNY and SVGAGI (reference sequence). V was cut by 6 bases and J by 6 bases, with 10 bases left in between. CDR3 length: 12 amino acids. As DNA, the CDR3 is TGTGCCAGCAGCCCGGGTTTGGATACGCAGTATTTT. Its translation is CASSPGLDTQYF.

The chain couples TRBV7-6 to TRBJ1-2, with 10 bases matching TRBD1. The CDR3 runs to 14 residues. CDR1 and CDR2 from the germline V gene are SGHVS and FNYEAQ. Germline trimming cut 5 bases from V and 6 bases from J; bases unmatched to any gene: 6. CDR3 loop: CASSVTGTGDGYTF. The CDR3 DNA sequence: TGTGCCAGCAGCGTTACCGGGACAGGGGATGGCTACACCTTC.

This clone has just one count. V gene TRBV5-1 combines with J gene TRBJ2-7, with 12 bases aligning to TRBD2. The CDR3 runs to 13 residues. Losses at the gene ends were 9 bases for V and 4 bases for J; bases not matched to a gene: 5. Germline V lookup: CDR1 SGHRS, CDR2 YFSETQ. The CDR3 loop is CATSSGGGYEQYF. The CDR3 nucleotides are TGCGCCACCTCTAGCGGGGGGGGTTACGAGCAGTACTTC.

The genes are TRBV6-5 and TRBJ2-1; no reliable D call. Germline loops: CDR1 MNHEY, CDR2 SVGAGI. Trimming shortened V by 5 bases and J by 0 bases, and 8 bases separated the two germline ends. The length of the CDR3 is 14 residues. Here the CDR3 reads CASSTQISYNEQFF. The CDR3 nucleotides are TGTGCCAGCAGTACCCAGATCTCCTACAATGAGCAGTTCTTC.

The chain carries TRBV18 and TRBJ1-3; 11 bases match TRBD1. CDR3 length: 15 residues. From germline, CDR1 is KGHSH and CDR2 LQKENI. V shed 5 bases and J 3 bases; nucleotides not matched to a gene: 3. CDR3 DNA: TGTGCCAGCTCAGCCGGGACAGGGGGTGGAAACACCATATATTTT. This encodes CASSAGTGGGNTIYF.

The V call is TRBV2, the J call TRBJ1-1, with TRBD1 matching over 7 bases. Germline V CDR1 and CDR2: SNHLY, FYNNEI. Trimming at V came to 10 bases and at J to 0 bases, leaving 11 bases not matched to a gene. The CDR3 covers 15 residues. The CDR3 here is CATRPTDRMNTEAFF. DNA for the CDR3: TGTGCCACCCGACCGACGGACAGGATGAACACTGAAGCTTTCTTT.

The chain joins TRBV2 to TRBJ1-2; D ambiguous. This CDR3 spans 16 amino acids. The germline gives CDR1 SNHLY, CDR2 FYNNEI. Trimming took 2 bases from V and 4 from J, leaving 17 bases between them. The CDR3 nucleotides are TGTGCCAGCAGTGAACTCCGGAATCTCACCCTCTATGGCTACACCTTC. Amino acid sequence: CASSELRNLTLYGYTF. The full variable domain, in which reference TRBV2 and TRBJ1-2 provide the parts outside the CDR3, is EPEVTQTPSHQVTQMGQEVILRCVPISNHLYFYWYRQILGQKVEFLVSFYNNEISEKSEIFDDQFSVERPDGSNFTLKIRSTKLEDSAMYFCASSELRNLTLYGYTFGSGTRLTVV.

The rearrangement joins TRBV5-1 to TRBJ2-3; D might be TRBD2 (5 bases). The V end was cut by 1 base, the J end by 3 bases, with 6 bases between. CDR3 length: 13 residues. Germline values: CDR1 SGHRS, CDR2 YFSETQ. The CDR3 nucleotides read TGCGCCAGCAGCTTGCGGGAAACAGATACGCAGTATTTT. Translation: CASSLRETDTQYF. The variable domain in full, with the rest retrieved from reference TRBV5-1 and TRBJ2-3, is KAGVTQTPRYLIKTRGQQVTLSCSPISGHRSVSWYQQTPGQGLQFLFEYFSETQRNKGNFPGRFSGRQFSNSRSEMNVSTLELGDSALYLCASSLRETDTQYFGPGTRLTVL.

This sequence joins TRBV14 and TRBJ2-3; 13 nucleotides agree with TRBD2. The CDR3 length is 16 residues. The germline gives CDR1 SGHDN, CDR2 FVKESK. Losses at the gene ends were 4 bases for V and 3 bases for J; bases not matched to a gene: 4. The CDR3 loop is CASSRGTSGITDTQYF. CDR3 coding DNA: TGTGCCAGCAGCCGCGGGACTAGCGGGATAACAGATACGCAGTATTTT. The whole variable domain, filled in from reference TRBV14 and TRBJ2-3, reads EAGVTQFPSHSVIEKGQTVTLRCDPISGHDNLYWYRRVMGKEIKFLLHFVKESKQDESGMPNNRFLAERTGGTYSTLKVQPAELEDSGVYFCASSRGTSGITDTQYFGPGTRLTVL.

The chain carries TRBV20-1 and TRBJ1-2; possible D gene TRBD1, 5 bases. V lost 3 bases and J lost 7, with 6 bases in between. The germline V gene has CDR1 DFQATT and CDR2 SNEGSKA (reference sequence). The CDR3 contains 10 residues. This chain's CDR3 is CSASGGGYTF. The CDR3 DNA reads as TGCAGTGCTAGTGGGGGTGGCTACACCTTC.

The chain couples TRBV9 to TRBJ1-2; D unclear. Germline lookup yields CDR1 SGDLS and CDR2 YYNGEE. Trimming left V 3 bases short and J 7 bases short, with 10 bases between. The CDR3 totals 12 residues. The CDR3 here is CASSADFSGYTF. The CDR3, as DNA: TGTGCCAGCAGCGCGGACTTTTCTGGCTACACCTTC.

The CDR3 region is CASSSLGDASTDTQYF. The CDR3 bases are TGTGCCAGTAGTTCCCTCGGCGATGCTAGCACAGATACGCAGTATTTT. J is TRBJ2-3 and V is TRBV19; D call uncertain. The V end was cut by 5 bases, the J end by 0 bases, with 15 bases between. Germline V gives CDR1 LNHDA, CDR2 SQIVND (reference sequence). The CDR3 sequence is 16 residues long.

V and J are TRBV5-6 and TRBJ2-7, with D possibly TRBD1 on 5 matching bases. CDR1 is SGHDT, CDR2 YYEEEE, per germline. The V and J ends lost 2 bases and 4 bases respectively, with 13 bases between them. The CDR3 covers 14 residues. The CDR3 nucleotides read TGTGCCAGCAGCTTTGTGGACAAAGAATACGAGCAGTACTTC. Translation: CASSFVDKEYEQYF.

This chain connects TRBV5-6 to TRBJ1-2; 8 positions match TRBD1. V shed 0 bases and J 8 bases; nucleotides not matched to a gene: 3. The CDR3 is made up of 13 amino acids. The germline CDR1 and CDR2 sequences are SGHDT and YYEEEE. CDR3 bases: TGTGCCAGCAGCTTGGGCAGGGGGCGCGGCTACACCTTC. This sequence encodes CASSLGRGRGYTF.

This clone has just one count. The V gene is TRBV7-9, the J gene TRBJ1-1, with D unclear. The V gene's germline CDR1 is SEHNR and CDR2 FQNEAQ (reference sequence). The CDR3 runs to 14 residues. V lost 1 base, J lost 2 bases, and 8 bases lay in between. The CDR3 is CASSLDLDNTEAFF. In DNA, the CDR3 is TGTGCCAGCAGCTTAGATCTGGATAACACTGAAGCTTTCTTT. The whole variable domain, remainder taken from reference TRBV7-9 and TRBJ1-1, is DTGVSQNPRHKITKRGQNVTFRCDPISEHNRLYWYRQTLGQGPEFLTYFQNEAQLEKSRLLSDRFSAERPKGSFSTLEIQRTEQGDSAMYLCASSLDLDNTEAFFGQGTRLTVV.

This clone appeared once. The chain uses TRBV6-5 and TRBJ1-2; TRBD1 is a possible D gene (6 bases). V was pared by 0 bases and J by 7 bases, with 9 bases between. The CDR3 has 13 amino acids. Germline values: CDR1 MNHEY, CDR2 SVGAGI. This CDR3 reads CASSYSGASGYTF. The CDR3 DNA reads as TGTGCCAGCAGTTACTCGGGGGCGAGTGGCTACACCTTC.